A single sample is the source of the 26 T cell receptor beta chains below, sequenced in a study of blood T cell repertoires in COVID-19. Produced via immunoSEQ multiplex PCR; TCRdb's table is partial and in-frame only. The sample lists about 42,000 clones; roughly 76% were seen once. The sequencing sample was made of peripheral blood. The source is a man aged 70-80 years with active or convalescent COVID-19.

This chain links TRBV27 with TRBJ2-5; tentative D call: TRBD1 (5 bases). V dropped 5 bases and J dropped 5 bases, with 12 bases sitting between them. Germline CDR1 MNHEY, CDR2 SMNVEV (reference sequence). This CDR3 is built from 13 residues. The CDR3 is CASSNMGRETQYF. The CDR3 DNA sequence: TGTGCCAGCAGTAATATGGGGCGGGAGACCCAGTACTTC.

This clone showed up just a few times. J is TRBJ1-5 and V is TRBV19; TRBD1 matches at 8 bases. The CDR3 is made up of 14 amino acids. After removal of 6 bases from V and 7 bases from J, the junction contained 8 bases not matched to a gene. CDR1 is LNHDA and CDR2 is SQIVND in the germline V gene (reference sequence). The CDR3, as DNA: TGTGCCAGTAGATGGACAGGGTCGGAGCAGCCCCAGCATTTT. It encodes CASRWTGSEQPQHF.

The chain joins TRBV24-1 to TRBJ1-2, with D possibly TRBD1 on 5 matching bases. CDR3 size: 13 residues. V gave up 4 bases and J gave up 4 bases, with 9 bases separating them. Germline values: CDR1 KGHDR, CDR2 SFDVKD. The CDR3 loop is CATSDSGFYGYTF. The CDR3 DNA is TGTGCCACCAGTGACTCAGGGTTCTATGGCTACACCTTC.

This sequence joins TRBV18 and TRBJ1-1; a weak D match, TRBD1 (6 bases). This CDR3 has 14 amino acids. The V gene's germline CDR1 is KGHSH and CDR2 LQKENI. V was cut by 0 bases and J by 9 bases, with 14 bases left in between. CDR3 protein: CASSPPGGLRQAFF. The CDR3 DNA sequence: TGTGCCAGCTCACCACCAGGGGGACTACGACAAGCTTTCTTT.

J is TRBJ1-6 and V is TRBV28, with D possibly being TRBD1 (5 bases). V lost 1 base and J 5 bases, leaving 12 bases between the germline ends. CDR1 MDHEN and CDR2 SYDVKM come from the germline V gene. The CDR3 consists of 16 residues. The CDR3, as DNA: TGTGCCAGCAGTTTATCCGGGGGGGGTGATAATTCACCCCTCCACTTT. Translating it yields CASSLSGGGDNSPLHF.

The gene calls are TRBV28 and TRBJ1-2; D is perhaps TRBD1 (5 bases). The V end lost 7 bases, the J end lost 4 bases, and 16 bases lay between the germline ends. The CDR3 sequence is 14 residues long. Germline V lookup: CDR1 MDHEN, CDR2 SYDVKM. CDR3: CASTPSGAVYGYTF. In DNA form, the CDR3 reads TGTGCCAGCACCCCCTCTGGGGCAGTCTATGGCTACACCTTC.

This chain connects TRBV25-1 to TRBJ2-1, with 10 bases fitting TRBD1. Germline lookup yields CDR1 MGHDK and CDR2 SYGVNS. With V trimmed by 3 bases and J by 3 bases, 2 bases remained unmatched. The CDR3 is 15 amino acids. CDR3 amino acids: CASSETGGNYNEQFF. The CDR3 coding sequence is TGTGCCAGCAGTGAGACAGGGGGCAACTACAATGAGCAGTTCTTC. The variable domain in full, completed from reference TRBV25-1 and TRBJ2-1, reads EADIYQTPRYLVIGTGKKITLECSQTMGHDKMYWYQQDPGMELHLIHYSYGVNSTEKGDLSSESTVSRIRTEHFPLTLESARPSHTSQYLCASSETGGNYNEQFFGPGTRLTVL.

The V call is TRBV3-1 (or the pseudogene TRBV3-2), the J call TRBJ1-2; 7 bases match TRBD1. Germline V lookup: CDR1 LGHDT, CDR2 YNNKEL (reference sequence). Trimming took 3 bases from V and 4 from J; bases not matched to a gene: 11. This CDR3 region has 16 residues. The CDR3 sequence: CASSQGLTGDTYGYTF. DNA of the CDR3: TGTGCCAGCAGCCAGGGGCTAACAGGGGACACCTATGGCTACACCTTC.

The chain combines TRBV4-1 with TRBJ2-7, with 7 bases matching TRBD2. Per the germline V gene, CDR1 is MGHRA and CDR2 is YSYEKL. The CDR3 runs 14 residues. Losses at the gene ends were 4 bases for V and 2 bases for J; bases not matched to a gene: 5. The CDR3 is CASSPREGPYEQYF. DNA of the CDR3: TGCGCCAGCAGCCCCAGGGAGGGACCCTACGAGCAGTACTTC.

The chain employs TRBV28 and TRBJ1-2; 7 bases agree with TRBD1. The germline V gene encodes CDR1 MDHEN and CDR2 SYDVKM. The CDR3 length is 16 residues. With 6 bases clipped from V and 8 bases from J, the junction kept 18 bases outside the gene matches. The CDR3 spells CASSYGTVKDLEGYTF. For the CDR3, the DNA is TGTGCCAGCAGCTACGGGACAGTGAAGGACCTAGAAGGCTACACCTTC.

The V and J genes are TRBV28 and TRBJ1-1; 7 bases match TRBD1. V was clipped by 6 bases and J by 2 bases; unmatched bases: 3. There are 13 residues in the CDR3. Germline assignment: CDR1 MDHEN and CDR2 SYDVKM. The CDR3 DNA reads TGTGCCAGCAGAGGGACAGCAAACACTGAAGCTTTCTTT. It translates to CASRGTANTEAFF.

The genes are TRBV5-1 and TRBJ2-5; TRBD2 might be the D (6 bases). Trimming shortened V by 7 bases and J by 3 bases, and 19 bases separated the two germline ends. This CDR3 is built from 15 residues. The germline V gene encodes CDR1 SGHRS and CDR2 YFSETQ. The CDR3 nucleotides are TGCGCCAGCGTGCTAGGTAGCGGAGGTAAAGAGACCCAGTACTTC. It specifies CASVLGSGGKETQYF.

The rearrangement uses TRBV30 and TRBJ1-5; possibly TRBD1 for D (5 bases). Germline V gene sequence: CDR1 GTSNPN, CDR2 SVGIG (reference sequence). The CDR3 contains 15 residues. The V end lost 4 bases, the J end lost 1 base, and 14 bases lay between the germline ends. In DNA form, the CDR3 reads TGTGCCTGGAAAGGTCGGGGACTAAGCAATCAGCCCCAGCATTTT. It is translated as CAWKGRGLSNQPQHF.

CDR3 sequence: CASSLDRGGGYTF. In DNA form, the CDR3 reads TGTGCCAGCAGTTTGGACAGGGGCGGCGGCTACACCTTC. J is TRBJ1-2 and V is TRBV28, with TRBD1 matching over 9 bases. The germline V gene encodes CDR1 MDHEN and CDR2 SYDVKM. The CDR3 loop spans 13 amino acids. V dropped 3 bases and J dropped 8; count of bases not matched to a gene: 4.

The genes are TRBV30 and TRBJ1-5; the D gene is possibly TRBD1 (5 bases). The CDR3 has 13 amino acids. Trimming stripped 4 bases from V and 6 bases from J, with 13 bases between. Germline V gene data show CDR1 as GTSNPN and CDR2 as SVGIG (reference sequence). CDR3: CAWNGQESQPQHF. DNA of the CDR3: TGTGCCTGGAATGGACAAGAGAGTCAGCCCCAGCATTTT.

The chain uses TRBV4-1 and TRBJ2-1; TRBD2 aligns across 9 bases. V dropped 0 bases and J dropped 9; count of bases not matched to a gene: 9. From germline, CDR1 is MGHRA and CDR2 YSYEKL. CDR3 length: 16 amino acids. This CDR3 is CASSQEGRGGHGEQFF. The DNA of the CDR3 is TGCGCCAGCAGCCAAGAGGGGCGGGGGGGCCATGGTGAGCAGTTCTTC.

The CDR3 region has the DNA TGTGCCAGCAGACCCGGACTAGCGGGGGAAGATACGCAGTATTTT. Amino acids: CASRPGLAGEDTQYF. J is TRBJ2-3 and V is TRBV2, with 13 bases lining up with TRBD2. Trimming removed 6 bases from V and 5 bases from J; junction bases left unmatched: 5. CDR1 is SNHLY and CDR2 is FYNNEI in the germline V gene. CDR3 length: 15 amino acids.

This rearrangement joins TRBV13 to TRBJ1-2, with D possibly matching TRBD1 (6 bases). V lost 4 bases, J lost 9 bases, and 15 bases lay in between. CDR1 is PRHDT and CDR2 is FYEKMQ in the germline V gene (reference sequence). The CDR3 covers 13 residues. CDR3 region: CASSSQNRVRYTF. The CDR3 nucleotides read TGTGCCAGCAGCTCCCAGAACAGGGTGCGCTACACCTTC.

The chain couples TRBV28 to TRBJ1-2, with TRBD1 identical over 8 bases. CDR3 length: 13 amino acids. V dropped 5 bases and J dropped 4; count of bases not matched to a gene: 3. Germline loops: CDR1 MDHEN, CDR2 SYDVKM. The CDR3 reads CASSPGQGYGYTF. CDR3 in DNA: TGTGCCAGCAGTCCCGGACAGGGCTATGGCTACACCTTC.

J is TRBJ1-6 and V is TRBV7-9; D is undetermined. The CDR3 length is 14 residues. Trimming removed 1 base at V and 11 bases at J, with 12 bases between. The germline gives CDR1 SEHNR, CDR2 FQNEAQ (reference sequence). This chain's CDR3 is CASSLGAGKTPLHF. As DNA, the CDR3 is TGTGCCAGCAGCTTAGGAGCGGGTAAAACACCCCTCCACTTT.

The J gene is TRBJ1-4, the V gene TRBV5-1, with TRBD1 identical over 7 bases. The germline V gene encodes CDR1 SGHRS and CDR2 YFSETQ. Trimming took 7 bases from V and 8 from J; bases not matched to a gene: 11. CDR3 size: 14 residues. For the CDR3, the DNA is TGCGCCAGCGGACCGTCAGGGGGTCACGAAAAACTGTTTTTT. Translated: CASGPSGGHEKLFF.

The chain has TRBV12-5 and TRBJ1-1; 12 bases align to TRBD1. Per the germline V gene, CDR1 is LGHNT and CDR2 is FRNRAP. The V segment lost 5 bases and the J segment 4 bases; nucleotides outside the gene matches: 2. The CDR3 totals 14 residues. The DNA of the CDR3 is TGTGCTAGTGGTCGGGGACAGGGGGCCACTGAAGCTTTCTTT. Protein product: CASGRGQGATEAFF.

V gene TRBV6-5 combines with J gene TRBJ1-3; no definite D call. V lost 8 bases and J lost 2, with 13 bases in between. Germline V gene lookup returns CDR1 MNHEY and CDR2 SVGAGI. CDR3 length: 14 amino acids. The CDR3 here is CASQLFGAGNTIYF. In nucleotides, the CDR3 is TGTGCCAGCCAGTTGTTTGGAGCTGGAAACACCATATATTTT.

V and J are TRBV27 and TRBJ1-6; possible D gene TRBD1, 5 bases. V dropped 7 bases and J dropped 9 bases, with 13 bases sitting between them. Germline CDR1 and CDR2: MNHEY and SMNVEV (reference sequence). This CDR3 spans 13 amino acids. In nucleotides, the CDR3 is TGTGCCAGCACTATGACAGTGGGTTCACCCCTCCACTTT. Translating gives CASTMTVGSPLHF.

V and J are TRBV2 and TRBJ2-1, with 10 bases aligning to TRBD2. J gave up 6 bases and V 1 base, and 3 bases lay outside the gene matches. The germline CDR1 and CDR2 sequences are SNHLY and FYNNEI. The CDR3 length is 15 residues. The CDR3 DNA reads TGTGCCAGCAGTGAAGTGGCTAGCGGGGGCAATGAGCAGTTCTTC. Translating it yields CASSEVASGGNEQFF.

CDR3 sequence reads: CASSVLGLGVSEQFF. The CDR3 DNA reads TGTGCCAGCAGCGTATTAGGACTAGGTGTTAGTGAGCAGTTCTTC. The V gene is TRBV9, the J gene TRBJ2-1, with 7 bases that match TRBD2. Germline values: CDR1 SGDLS, CDR2 YYNGEE. V shed 1 base and J 9 bases; nucleotides not matched to a gene: 10. The CDR3 covers 15 residues.